A single sample is the source of the 12 T cell receptor beta chains below, sequenced in a study of T cell changes during pregnancy in multiple sclerosis. Assay: immunoSEQ multiplex PCR; the TCRdb copy retains only in-frame clones and omits some. This table holds tens of thousands of clones, 92% found once. Source: peripheral blood, taken in the first trimester of pregnancy. The receptor source for this set is a female donor with multiple sclerosis, enrolled in a pregnancy study.

The gene calls are TRBV11-2 and TRBJ2-1; 10 bases align to TRBD2. Germline V gene data show CDR1 as SGHAT and CDR2 as FQNNGV. The junction had 17 bases not matched to a gene; V was cut back by 8 bases and J by 7 bases. The length of the CDR3 is 17 residues. CDR3 DNA sequence: TGTGCCAGCTTTGGGGAGCGGGGGGGTAAGGATTCAAATGAGCAGTTCTTC. Translated: CASFGERGGKDSNEQFF. Full variable domain (outside the CDR3, taken from reference TRBV11-2 and TRBJ2-1): EAGVAQSPRYKIIEKRQSVAFWCNPISGHATLYWYQQILGQGPKLLIQFQNNGVVDDSQLPKDRFSAERLKGVDSTLKIQPAKLEDSAVYLCASFGERGGKDSNEQFFGPGTRLTVL.

This clone showed up just once. The chain uses TRBV6-6 and TRBJ2-5; D is unclear. The CDR3 sequence is 12 residues long. V dropped 6 bases and J dropped 5 bases, with 10 bases sitting between them. The germline gives CDR1 MNHNY, CDR2 SVGAGI (reference sequence). The CDR3 protein is CASSLTRETQYF. CDR3 sequence (DNA): TGTGCCAGCAGCTTAACGCGGGAGACCCAGTACTTC.

V and J are TRBV4-3 and TRBJ1-5; D perhaps matches TRBD1 (6 bases). V was trimmed by 2 bases and J by 9 bases, leaving 17 bases between them. Germline assignment: CDR1 LGHNA and CDR2 YSLEER. This CDR3 contains 15 residues. DNA of the CDR3: TGCGCCAGCAGCCAATATTCAGGGGAGGGGTGGCCCCAGCATTTT. Protein sequence: CASSQYSGEGWPQHF.

This clone appeared a single time. The gene calls are TRBV15 and TRBJ2-7; D may be TRBD1 (6 bases). Germline lookup yields CDR1 LNHNV and CDR2 YYDKDF (reference sequence). This CDR3 spans 15 amino acids. V lost 1 base and J 2 bases, leaving 12 bases between the germline ends. CDR3 in amino acids: CATSRVSGVPYEQYF. The CDR3, as DNA: TGTGCCACCAGCAGAGTTTCAGGGGTACCCTACGAGCAGTACTTC.

This clone was counted a few times. The chain has TRBV10-3 and TRBJ1-2; D ambiguous. The CDR3 runs 13 residues. V was cut by 3 bases and J by 0 bases, with 5 bases left in between. In germline, CDR1 is ENHRY, CDR2 SYGVKD. CDR3 coding DNA: TGTGCCATCAGTGAAGGAGCTAACTATGGCTACACCTTC. Its translation: CAISEGANYGYTF.

This clone showed up just once. The rearrangement links TRBV9 to TRBJ2-1, with unresolved D. Germline V gene data show CDR1 as SGDLS and CDR2 as YYNGEE. The CDR3 runs 14 residues. The ends were cut back, 0 bases at V and 9 bases at J, with 13 bases in the middle. Written as DNA, the CDR3 is TGTGCCAGCAGCGTAGCTAGTTTGATGAGTGAGCAGTTCTTC. Its protein is CASSVASLMSEQFF.

The chain uses TRBV4-3 and TRBJ1-2; 9 bases fit TRBD1. The CDR3 consists of 15 residues. Germline values: CDR1 LGHNA, CDR2 YSLEER. V was pared by 0 bases and J by 5 bases, with 4 bases of the junction left unmatched. CDR3 residues: CASSQDGTGRYGYTF. CDR3 DNA sequence: TGCGCCAGCAGCCAAGACGGGACAGGGCGGTATGGCTACACCTTC.

The chain is built from TRBV30 and TRBJ1-1; D ambiguous. This CDR3 has 14 residues. Germline loops: CDR1 GTSNPN, CDR2 SVGIG (reference sequence). V lost 4 bases and J 4 bases, leaving 16 bases between the germline ends. The CDR3 coding sequence is TGTGCCTGGACCATCCGGGGTGTGGGCACTGAAGCTTTCTTT. It is translated as CAWTIRGVGTEAFF.

The rearrangement links TRBV5-6 to TRBJ1-3, with D perhaps matching TRBD1 (5 bases). The CDR3 extends over 14 amino acids. CDR1 is SGHDT, CDR2 YYEEEE, per germline. V was shortened by 4 bases and J by 0 bases, with 8 bases between the two germline ends. The CDR3: CASSPGGSGNTIYF. The DNA for the CDR3 is TGTGCCAGCAGCCCGGGGGGCTCTGGAAACACCATATATTTT.

The chain joins TRBV12-5 to TRBJ2-5, with 13 bases aligning to TRBD2. Germline V gene sequence: CDR1 LGHNT, CDR2 FRNRAP. J lost 9 bases, V lost 6 bases, and 13 bases had no gene match. This CDR3 is built from 16 residues. The CDR3 DNA reads as TGTGCTAGTGGAGGGACTAGCGGGGCCCGGATGAAGGCCCAGTACTTC. This sequence encodes CASGGTSGARMKAQYF. The variable domain in full, completed from reference TRBV12-5 and TRBJ2-5, reads DARVTQTPRHKVTEMGQEVTMRCQPILGHNTVFWYRQTMMQGLELLAYFRNRAPLDDSGMPKDRFSAEMPDATLATLKIQPSEPRDSAVYFCASGGTSGARMKAQYFGPGTRLLVL.

A remark on this clone: The germline gene is not matched at one end of the junction; a read error may be the cause. J is TRBJ2-7 and V is TRBV20-1; 7 bases map to TRBD1. Germline V gene data show CDR1 as DFQATT and CDR2 as SNEGSKA (reference sequence). This CDR3 has 11 amino acids. As DNA, the CDR3 is TGCAGTGCTAAGACTGGGGACAGAAGGGGCTTC. Residues: CSAKTGDRRGF.

The chain has TRBV7-8 and TRBJ2-2; possible D gene TRBD1, 5 bases. CDR3 length: 16 amino acids. Germline CDR1 and CDR2: SGHVS and FQNEAQ. Between the trimmed V and J ends, which lost 5 bases and 0 bases, there was a span of 13 bases. DNA of the CDR3: TGTGCCAGCAGCGGCTTCTCAGGGTCGAACACCGGGGAGCTGTTTTTT. Its protein is CASSGFSGSNTGELFF.